The 9 T cell receptor beta chains given below trace back to one sample, sequenced in a study of cytotoxic CD8 clonotypes in ibrutinib-treated CLL. The protocol was immunoSEQ multiplex PCR, while the TCRdb copy is restricted to in-frame clones and leaves out a portion. Of 200,000 or so clones listed, 70% to 75% are singletons. The sequences come from PBMCs, collected after 12 months of ibrutinib treatment. The receptors derive from a human donor with chronic lymphocytic leukemia.

The chain couples TRBV15 to TRBJ2-7; 13 bases agree with TRBD2. The V gene's germline CDR1 is LNHNV and CDR2 YYDKDF (reference sequence). The CDR3 spans 15 residues. V dropped 0 bases and J dropped 4; count of bases not matched to a gene: 0. The CDR3 coding sequence is TGTGCCACCAGCAGAGAGACTAGCGGGAGGTACGAGCAGTACTTC. Encoded protein: CATSRETSGRYEQYF.

This clone showed up just a few times. The chain employs TRBV5-1 and TRBJ2-7, with D perhaps matching TRBD2 (5 bases). This CDR3 comprises 15 residues. CDR1 and CDR2 (germline): SGHRS, YFSETQ. Deletions cut 0 bases from V and 0 bases from J, with 10 bases between. The CDR3 region is CASSLGPGSSYEQYF. The CDR3 DNA sequence: TGCGCCAGCAGCTTGGGTCCGGGGAGCTCCTACGAGCAGTACTTC. Full variable domain (rest looked up from reference TRBV5-1 and TRBJ2-7): KAGVTQTPRYLIKTRGQQVTLSCSPISGHRSVSWYQQTPGQGLQFLFEYFSETQRNKGNFPGRFSGRQFSNSRSEMNVSTLELGDSALYLCASSLGPGSSYEQYFGPGTRLTVT.

This chain joins TRBV6-5 and TRBJ1-5; the match to TRBD1 covers 7 bases. The CDR3 runs to 14 residues. The germline gives CDR1 MNHEY, CDR2 SVGAGI. V shed 6 bases, J shed 4 bases, and the junction held 6 bases outside the gene matches. The CDR3 spells CASSRTGPNQPQHF. The CDR3 nucleotides are TGTGCCAGCAGCCGGACAGGCCCAAATCAGCCCCAGCATTTT.

V is TRBV7-3 and J is TRBJ1-1; D perhaps matches TRBD1 (6 bases). Looked up from germline, CDR1 is SGHTA and CDR2 is FQGTGA. This CDR3 region has 13 residues. Trimming left V 2 bases short and J 4 bases short, with 8 bases between. The CDR3 coding sequence is TGTGCCAGCAGCTTAGGGACAAGCACTGAAGCTTTCTTT. Its translation is CASSLGTSTEAFF.

This sequence joins TRBV5-1 and TRBJ1-3; 7 bases are shared with TRBD1. CDR3 length equals 15 residues. The germline CDR1 and CDR2 sequences are SGHRS and YFSETQ. V was pared by 4 bases and J by 5 bases, with 9 bases of the junction left unmatched. The CDR3 sequence is CASSLREGARNTIYF. The DNA of the CDR3 is TGCGCCAGCAGCCTTCGGGAGGGGGCTCGAAACACCATATATTTT.

This clone was picked up a small number of times. The rearrangement uses TRBV9 and TRBJ1-2; weak D call: TRBD1 (5 bases). The length of the CDR3 is 15 residues. Deletions cut 3 bases from V and 3 bases from J, with 15 bases between. Germline V gene lookup returns CDR1 SGDLS and CDR2 YYNGEE. CDR3 sequence reads: CASSASGTSYYGYTF. CDR3 in DNA: TGTGCCAGCAGCGCCTCCGGGACTTCCTACTATGGCTACACCTTC.

The sample holds many counts of this clone. The chain carries TRBV29-1 and TRBJ1-1; 7 bases align to TRBD1. CDR3 length: 16 residues. The junction had 10 bases not matched to a gene; V was cut back by 3 bases and J by 0 bases. Germline V gene data show CDR1 as SQVTM and CDR2 as ANQGSEA. The CDR3 DNA reads as TGCAGCGTTGAGCCAGAGGGGACAGCTATGAACACTGAAGCTTTCTTT. Translation: CSVEPEGTAMNTEAFF.

The chain combines TRBV9 with TRBJ1-4; D not resolved. CDR3 length: 13 amino acids. The germline V and J ends were trimmed by 0 bases and 7 bases, with 7 bases remaining between them. Looked up from germline, CDR1 is SGDLS and CDR2 is YYNGEE. The CDR3, as DNA: TGTGCCAGCAGCGTAGGTCTGAGTGAAAAACTGTTTTTT. As protein: CASSVGLSEKLFF.

The V and J genes are TRBV15 and TRBJ2-1, with 10 nucleotides matching TRBD2. With 3 bases clipped from V and 4 bases from J, the junction kept 3 bases outside the gene matches. Germline V gives CDR1 LNHNV, CDR2 YYDKDF (reference sequence). This CDR3 spans 15 amino acids. CDR3 in DNA: TGTGCCACCAGCAGGGGGACTAGCGCGTACAATGAGCAGTTCTTC. The encoded protein is CATSRGTSAYNEQFF.